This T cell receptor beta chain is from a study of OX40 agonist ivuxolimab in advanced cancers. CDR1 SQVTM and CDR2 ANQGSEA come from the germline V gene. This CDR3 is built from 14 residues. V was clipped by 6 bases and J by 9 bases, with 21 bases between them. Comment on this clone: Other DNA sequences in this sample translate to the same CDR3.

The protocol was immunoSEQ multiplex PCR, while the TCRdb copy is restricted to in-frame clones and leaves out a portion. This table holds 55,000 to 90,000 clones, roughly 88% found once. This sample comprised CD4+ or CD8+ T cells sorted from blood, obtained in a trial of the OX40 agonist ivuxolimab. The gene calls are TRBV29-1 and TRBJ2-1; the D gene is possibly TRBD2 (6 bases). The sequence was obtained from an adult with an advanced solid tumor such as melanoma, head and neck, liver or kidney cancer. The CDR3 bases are TGCAGCGTCTATCATGGGACTGCTTCAACTGAGCAGTTCTTC. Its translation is CSVYHGTASTEQFF.